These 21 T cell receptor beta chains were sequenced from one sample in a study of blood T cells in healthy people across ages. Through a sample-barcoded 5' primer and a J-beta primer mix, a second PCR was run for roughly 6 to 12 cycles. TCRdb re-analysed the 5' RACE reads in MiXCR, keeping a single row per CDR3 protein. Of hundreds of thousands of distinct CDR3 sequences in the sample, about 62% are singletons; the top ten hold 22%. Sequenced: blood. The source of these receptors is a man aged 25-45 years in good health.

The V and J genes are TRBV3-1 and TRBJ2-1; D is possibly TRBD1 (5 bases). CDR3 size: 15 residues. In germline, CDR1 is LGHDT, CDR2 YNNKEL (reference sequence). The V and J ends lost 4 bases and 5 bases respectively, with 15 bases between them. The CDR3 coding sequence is TGTGCCAGCAGCCCTCGGCAGGGCGTGGACAATGAGCAGTTCTTC. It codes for CASSPRQGVDNEQFF.

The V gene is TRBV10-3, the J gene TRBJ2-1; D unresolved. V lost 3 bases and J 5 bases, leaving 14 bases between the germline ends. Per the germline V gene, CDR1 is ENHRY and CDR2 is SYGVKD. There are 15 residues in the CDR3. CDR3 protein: CAISDINAADNEQFF. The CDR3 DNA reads TGTGCCATCAGTGATATTAACGCTGCCGACAATGAGCAGTTCTTC.

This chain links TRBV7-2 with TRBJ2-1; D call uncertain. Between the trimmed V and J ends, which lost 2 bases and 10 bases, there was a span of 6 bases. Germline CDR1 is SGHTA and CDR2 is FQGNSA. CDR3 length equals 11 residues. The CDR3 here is CASSLRAEQFF. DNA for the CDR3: TGTGCCAGCAGCTTACGGGCGGAGCAGTTCTTC.

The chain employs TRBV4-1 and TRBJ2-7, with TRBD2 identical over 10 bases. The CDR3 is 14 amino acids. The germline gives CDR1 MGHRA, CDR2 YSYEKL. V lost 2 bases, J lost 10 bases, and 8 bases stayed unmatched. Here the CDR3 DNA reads TGCGCCAGCAGCCAAAACCCTCTACTAGCGGGACAGTACTTC. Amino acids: CASSQNPLLAGQYF.

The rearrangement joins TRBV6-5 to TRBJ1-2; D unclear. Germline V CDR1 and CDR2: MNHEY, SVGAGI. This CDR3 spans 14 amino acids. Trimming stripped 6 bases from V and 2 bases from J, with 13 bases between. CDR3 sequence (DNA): TGTGCCAGCAGACCGGGGTTCCTAAACTATGGCTACACCTTC. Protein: CASRPGFLNYGYTF.

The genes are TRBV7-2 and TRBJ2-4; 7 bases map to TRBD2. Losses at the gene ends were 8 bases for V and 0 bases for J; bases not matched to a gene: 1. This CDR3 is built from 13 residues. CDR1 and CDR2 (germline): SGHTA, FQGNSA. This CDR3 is CASGGVAKNIQYF. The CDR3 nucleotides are TGTGCCAGCGGGGGGGTAGCCAAAAACATTCAGTACTTC.

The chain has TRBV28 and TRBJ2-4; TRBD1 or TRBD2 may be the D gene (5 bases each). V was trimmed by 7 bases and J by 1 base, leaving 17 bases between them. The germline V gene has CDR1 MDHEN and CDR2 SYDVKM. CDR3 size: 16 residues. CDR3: CASTSLGPAAKNIQYF. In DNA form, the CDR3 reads TGTGCCAGCACCTCCCTGGGACCAGCGGCCAAAAACATTCAGTACTTC.

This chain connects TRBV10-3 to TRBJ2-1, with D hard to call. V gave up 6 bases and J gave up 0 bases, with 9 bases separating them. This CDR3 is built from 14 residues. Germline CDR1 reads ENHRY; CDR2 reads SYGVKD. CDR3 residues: CAIRSTSSYNEQFF. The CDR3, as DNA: TGTGCCATCAGGAGTACAAGCTCCTACAATGAGCAGTTCTTC.

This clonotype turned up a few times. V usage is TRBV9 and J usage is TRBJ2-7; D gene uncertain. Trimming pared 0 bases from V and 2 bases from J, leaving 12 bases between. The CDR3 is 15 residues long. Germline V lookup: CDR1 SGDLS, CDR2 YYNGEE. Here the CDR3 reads CASSVVAETTYEQYF. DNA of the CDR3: TGTGCCAGCAGCGTAGTGGCCGAGACCACCTACGAGCAGTACTTC.

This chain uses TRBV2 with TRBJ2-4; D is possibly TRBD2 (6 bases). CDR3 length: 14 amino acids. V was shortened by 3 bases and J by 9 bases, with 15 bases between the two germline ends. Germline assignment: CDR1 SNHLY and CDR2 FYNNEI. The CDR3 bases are TGTGCCAGCAGTGAGGTGCGGGGCGGGGCCATTCAGTACTTC. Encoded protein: CASSEVRGGAIQYF.

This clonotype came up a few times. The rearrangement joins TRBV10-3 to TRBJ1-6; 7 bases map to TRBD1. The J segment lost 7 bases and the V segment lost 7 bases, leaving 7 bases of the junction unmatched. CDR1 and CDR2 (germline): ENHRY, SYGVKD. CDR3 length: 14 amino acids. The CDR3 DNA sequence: TGTGCCATCACCCGGGACAGTAAAAATTCACCCCTCCACTTT. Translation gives CAITRDSKNSPLHF.

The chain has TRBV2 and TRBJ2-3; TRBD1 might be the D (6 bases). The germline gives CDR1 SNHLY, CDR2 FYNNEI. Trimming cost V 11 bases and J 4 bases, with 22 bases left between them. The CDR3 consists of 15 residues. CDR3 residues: CASPGGSASPDTQYF. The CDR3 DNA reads TGTGCCTCCCCTGGGGGCTCCGCGTCCCCAGATACGCAGTATTTT. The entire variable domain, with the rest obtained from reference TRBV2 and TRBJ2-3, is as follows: EPEVTQTPSHQVTQMGQEVILRCVPISNHLYFYWYRQILGQKVEFLVSFYNNEISEKSEIFDDQFSVERPDGSNFTLKIRSTKLEDSAMYFCASPGGSASPDTQYFGPGTRLTVL.

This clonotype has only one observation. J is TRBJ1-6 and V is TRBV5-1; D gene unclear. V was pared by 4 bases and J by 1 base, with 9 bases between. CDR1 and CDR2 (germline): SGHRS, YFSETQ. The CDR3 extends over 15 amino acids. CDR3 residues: CASSVVGSYNSPLHF. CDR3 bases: TGCGCCAGCAGCGTAGTGGGGTCCTATAATTCACCCCTCCACTTT.

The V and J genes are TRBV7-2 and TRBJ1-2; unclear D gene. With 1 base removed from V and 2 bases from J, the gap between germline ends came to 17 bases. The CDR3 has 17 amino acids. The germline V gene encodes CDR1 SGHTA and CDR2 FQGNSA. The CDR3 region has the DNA TGTGCCAGCAGCTTAGTAGGCACAGACCGATCCAACTATGGCTACACCTTC. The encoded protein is CASSLVGTDRSNYGYTF.

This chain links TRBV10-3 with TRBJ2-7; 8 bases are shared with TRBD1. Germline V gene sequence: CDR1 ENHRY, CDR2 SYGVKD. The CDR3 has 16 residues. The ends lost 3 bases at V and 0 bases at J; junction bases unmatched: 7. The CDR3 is CAISDSDRGGSYEQYF. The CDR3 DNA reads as TGTGCCATCAGTGACAGTGACAGGGGCGGCTCCTACGAGCAGTACTTC.

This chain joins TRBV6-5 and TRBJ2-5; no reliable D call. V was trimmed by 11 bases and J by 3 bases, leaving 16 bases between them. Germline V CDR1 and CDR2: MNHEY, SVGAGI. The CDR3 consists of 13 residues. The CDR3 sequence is CAARRNSKETQYF. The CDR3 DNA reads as TGTGCCGCCCGCCGAAATAGTAAAGAGACCCAGTACTTC.

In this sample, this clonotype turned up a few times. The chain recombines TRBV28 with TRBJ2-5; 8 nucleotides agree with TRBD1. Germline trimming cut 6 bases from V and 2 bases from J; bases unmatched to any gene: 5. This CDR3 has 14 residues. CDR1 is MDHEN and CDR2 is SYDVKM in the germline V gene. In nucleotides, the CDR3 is TGTGCCAGCAGCATCAGGGGGCGGCAAGAGACCCAGTACTTC. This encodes CASSIRGRQETQYF.

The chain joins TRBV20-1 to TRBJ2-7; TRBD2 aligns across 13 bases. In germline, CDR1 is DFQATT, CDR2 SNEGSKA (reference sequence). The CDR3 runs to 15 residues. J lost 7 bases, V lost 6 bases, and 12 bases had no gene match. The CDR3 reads CSARLAGGFPWEQYF. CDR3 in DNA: TGCAGTGCAAGACTAGCGGGAGGCTTCCCGTGGGAGCAGTACTTC.

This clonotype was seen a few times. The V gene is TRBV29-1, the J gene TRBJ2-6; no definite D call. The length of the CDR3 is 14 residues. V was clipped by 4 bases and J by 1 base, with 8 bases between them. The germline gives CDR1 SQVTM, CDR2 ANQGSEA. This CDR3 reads CSVVLGSGANVLTF. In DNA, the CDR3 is TGCAGCGTTGTTCTAGGATCTGGGGCCAACGTCCTGACTTTC.

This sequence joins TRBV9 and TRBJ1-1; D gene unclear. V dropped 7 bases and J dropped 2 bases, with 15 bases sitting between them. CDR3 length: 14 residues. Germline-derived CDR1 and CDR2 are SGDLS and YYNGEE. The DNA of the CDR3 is TGTGCCAGCGCAGAAGTGGACCGAAACACTGAAGCTTTCTTT. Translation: CASAEVDRNTEAFF.

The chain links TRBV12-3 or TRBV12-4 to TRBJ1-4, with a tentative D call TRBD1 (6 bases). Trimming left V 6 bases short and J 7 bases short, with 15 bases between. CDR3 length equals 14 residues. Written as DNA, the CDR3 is TGTGCCAGCAGGGAACAGGGAATTGGTGAAAAACTGTTTTTT. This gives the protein CASREQGIGEKLFF.